The rows below give T cell receptor beta chains drawn from one sample of a study of T cell responses to AZD1222 COVID-19 vaccine. Generated by immunoSEQ multiplex PCR, the TCRdb table keeps only in-frame clones and is missing some. Of some 150,000 clones in the sample, roughly 90% are singletons; the top ten hold about 3.3%. The material sequenced was peripheral blood, taken 28 days after the second AZD1222 dose. These receptors all stem from an adult who received the AZD1222 COVID-19 vaccine. CDR3s include the opening cysteine and the closing phenylalanine or tryptophan. Each record gives: clone size, V gene, D gene, J gene, CDR3 protein, CDR3 DNA. The D gene is left open where the match is weak. Size is omitted from some rows. Given values are once, few, many or a class for expanded clones.

>NA|TRBV12-3/TRBV12-4|NA|TRBJ2-7
CASRGDGPYEQYF
TGTGCCAGCAGGGGGGACGGACCCTACGAGCAGTACTTC
>NA|TRBV11-3|NA|TRBJ1-2
CASSLEHSTQTYGYTF
TGTGCCAGCAGCTTAGAACATTCTACACAGACCTATGGCTACACCTTC
>NA|TRBV14|TRBD2|TRBJ2-5
CASSQEGRTSGMWTQYF
TGTGCCAGCAGCCAAGAAGGGAGGACTAGCGGTATGTGGACCCAGTACTTC
>NA|TRBV10-3|TRBD2|TRBJ2-3
CAINSGSDTQYF
TGTGCCATCAATAGCGGGAGTGATACGCAGTATTTT
>NA|TRBV7-2|TRBD2|TRBJ2-7
CASSITGGLSYEQYF
TGTGCCAGCAGCATAACGGGAGGTCTATCCTACGAGCAGTACTTC
>NA|TRBV7-9|TRBD1|TRBJ2-7
CASSFFNTEGQASYYEQYF
TGTGCCAGCAGCTTTTTTAACACGGAAGGACAGGCCTCTTACTACGAGCAGTACTTC
>once|TRBV11-3|NA|TRBJ1-2
CASSLERDYGYTF
TGTGCCAGCAGCTTAGAGAGGGACTATGGCTACACCTTC
>NA|TRBV6-5|NA|TRBJ1-6
CASARGGGGDSPLHF
TGTGCCAGCGCTCGGGGAGGGGGAGGAGATTCACCCCTCCACTTT
>once|TRBV27|NA|TRBJ1-2
CASSQLGGGVYGYTF
TGTGCCAGCAGCCAATTGGGGGGGGGCGTCTATGGCTACACCTTC
>NA|TRBV27|NA|TRBJ1-1
CASSAGDGF
TGTGCCAGCAGTGCCGGGGACGGCTTT
>once|TRBV24-1|NA|TRBJ1-5
CATSDQDGAIFGAQHF
TGTGCCACCAGTGACCAAGACGGGGCAATCTTTGGGGCCCAGCATTTT
>once|TRBV6-2/TRBV6-3|TRBD1|TRBJ1-5
CASSPDWGQYSQPQHF
TGTGCCAGCAGCCCCGACTGGGGACAGTACAGCCAGCCCCAGCATTTT
>NA|TRBV4-1|TRBD2|TRBJ2-7
CASSQSGRETYEQYF
TGCGCCAGCAGCCAAAGCGGGAGAGAGACCTACGAGCAGTACTTC
>NA|TRBV23-1|NA|TRBJ1-4
CASSQACEKLFF
TGCGCCAGCAGTCAGGCCTGTGAAAAACTGTTTTTT
>NA|TRBV5-1|TRBD2|TRBJ2-3
CASRTSGTSTDTQYF
TGCGCCAGTCGGACTAGCGGGACTAGCACAGATACGCAGTATTTT
>NA|TRBV7-2|NA|TRBJ2-3
CASSLGVAASTDTQYF
TGTGCCAGCAGCTTAGGGGTAGCGGCTAGCACAGATACGCAGTATTTT
>NA|TRBV7-2|NA|TRBJ1-1
CASSVASTGNTEAFF
TGTGCCAGCAGCGTAGCATCGACAGGGAACACTGAAGCTTTCTTT
>NA|TRBV6-2/TRBV6-3|NA|TRBJ2-3
CASSYSSPHSITDTQYF
TGTGCCAGCAGTTACTCGAGCCCCCACTCAATTACAGATACGCAGTATTTT
>once|TRBV12-3/TRBV12-4|NA|TRBJ2-7
CASRLGGYEQYF
TGTGCCAGTCGCCTGGGTGGCTACGAGCAGTACTTC
>NA|TRBV10-2|NA|TRBJ1-1
CASSAGNTEAFF
TGCGCCAGCAGTGCCGGGAACACTGAAGCTTTCTTT
>NA|TRBV10-1|TRBD1|TRBJ1-4
CASSEDRGEEKLFF
TGCGCCAGCAGTGAGGACAGGGGCGAGGAAAAACTGTTTTTT
>NA|TRBV7-3|TRBD2|TRBJ2-1
CASSLMAGVINEQFF
TGTGCCAGCAGCTTAATGGCGGGAGTCATAAATGAGCAGTTCTTC
>few|TRBV5-1|NA|TRBJ2-3
CASSLGRGGTDTQYF
TGCGCCAGCAGCTTAGGGCGGGGAGGAACAGATACGCAGTATTTT
>NA|TRBV19|TRBD1|TRBJ1-2
CASSTQAGGNYGYTF
TGTGCCAGTAGTACGCAGGCAGGGGGTAACTATGGCTACACCTTC
>once|TRBV7-3|TRBD2|TRBJ2-1
CASSENQLAGAREQFF
TGTGCCAGCAGCGAAAACCAGTTAGCGGGAGCGAGGGAGCAGTTCTTC
>NA|TRBV14|NA|TRBJ2-1
CASSQDWGSQFF
TGTGCCAGCAGCCAAGATTGGGGTTCTCAGTTCTTC
>NA|TRBV10-3|NA|TRBJ1-2
CAISDSETSYGYTF
TGTGCCATCAGTGATTCAGAGACCAGCTATGGCTACACCTTC
>NA|TRBV5-6|NA|TRBJ1-1
CASSFDGPEAFF
TGTGCCAGCAGCTTCGACGGGCCCGAAGCTTTCTTT
>NA|TRBV21-1|NA|TRBJ2-7
CANQGFISYEQYF
TGTGCCAACCAGGGGTTTATCTCCTACGAGCAGTACTTC
>NA|TRBV7-2|TRBD1|TRBJ1-3
CASSLGQGPYGNTIYF
TGTGCCAGCAGCTTAGGACAGGGGCCGTATGGAAACACCATATATTTT
>NA|TRBV28|NA|TRBJ1-4
CASSSQDRATNEKLFF
TGTGCCAGCAGTTCTCAGGACCGTGCAACTAATGAAAAACTGTTTTTT
>NA|TRBV10-3|TRBD2|TRBJ2-1
CAISTRSDTSGSLYNEQFF
TGTGCCATCAGCACTAGGTCGGATACCAGCGGGAGTCTCTACAATGAGCAGTTCTTC
>NA|TRBV7-9|TRBD2|TRBJ2-7
CASSLGLAGVGGGEQYF
TGTGCCAGCAGCTTGGGACTAGCGGGAGTTGGGGGCGGCGAGCAGTACTTC
>NA|TRBV6-5|TRBD1|TRBJ1-5
CASKGAPNQPQHF
TGTGCCAGCAAGGGGGCGCCAAATCAGCCCCAGCATTTT
>NA|TRBV20-1|NA|TRBJ2-2
CSASPNANTGELFF
TGCAGTGCTAGTCCCAATGCGAACACCGGGGAGCTGTTTTTT
>NA|TRBV5-1|NA|TRBJ1-1
CASSVTWEQGKTAFF
TGCGCCAGCAGCGTCACATGGGAGCAGGGGAAAACGGCTTTCTTT
>once|TRBV25-1|NA|TRBJ2-3
CASSDPSQGGSTDTQYF
TGTGCCAGCAGTGATCCGTCGCAGGGGGGCAGCACAGATACGCAGTATTTT
>NA|TRBV7-3|TRBD1|TRBJ2-7
CASSHGGQEAYEQYF
TGTGCCAGCAGCCACGGGGGACAGGAGGCCTACGAGCAGTACTTC
>NA|TRBV18|NA|TRBJ1-5
CASSPTRQGDSNQPQHF
TGTGCCAGCTCACCTACGAGGCAGGGAGATAGCAATCAGCCCCAGCATTTT
>NA|TRBV27|NA|TRBJ1-5
CASSLSAVSYQPQHF
TGTGCCAGCAGTTTATCGGCAGTCTCCTATCAGCCCCAGCATTTT
>NA|TRBV14|NA|TRBJ1-1
CASGQTVNTEAFF
TGTGCCAGTGGGCAGACAGTGAACACTGAAGCTTTCTTT
>NA|TRBV29-1|TRBD2|TRBJ2-1
CSVYSGDEQFF
TGCAGCGTTTATAGCGGGGATGAGCAGTTCTTC
>NA|TRBV2|TRBD2|TRBJ2-2
CASSVVAGEVGELFF
TGTGCCAGCAGTGTGGTAGCGGGAGAAGTCGGGGAGCTGTTTTTT
>NA|TRBV29-1|TRBD1|TRBJ1-2
CSVEGGDRGNYGYTF
TGCAGCGTTGAAGGGGGGGACAGGGGTAACTATGGCTACACCTTC
>NA|TRBV7-9|NA|TRBJ1-6
CASSFSGSYNSPLHF
TGTGCCAGCAGCTTTTCAGGGTCCTATAATTCACCCCTCCACTTT
>NA|TRBV7-3|TRBD1|TRBJ2-2
CASSRTGTGRTGELFF
TGTGCCAGCAGCCGAACCGGGACAGGGAGGACCGGGGAGCTGTTTTTT